A single sample gave rise to the 9 T cell receptor beta chains below, sequenced in a study of siplizumab effects on memory and regulatory T cells. TCRdb's table, derived via immunoSEQ multiplex PCR, lists solely in-frame clones and lacks some. The table has just under 85,000 clones, roughly 89% seen once. The specimen was Tregs sorted from blood. These TCRs come from a human donor in good health.

Here the CDR3 reads CASSQVRTGAYSNYGYTF. The DNA for the CDR3 is TGCGCCAGCAGCCAAGTAAGGACAGGGGCCTACTCTAACTATGGCTACACCTTC. V is TRBV4-1 and J is TRBJ1-2, with TRBD1 matching over 9 bases. The CDR3 is 18 residues long. Germline CDR1 and CDR2: MGHRA and YSYEKL. After removal of 1 base from V and 0 bases from J, the junction contained 9 bases not matched to a gene.

This clone came up a few times. The J gene is TRBJ1-6, the V gene TRBV25-1; possibly TRBD1 for D (5 bases). The CDR3 runs to 15 residues. The ends were cut back, 8 bases at V and 6 bases at J, with 17 bases in the middle. Germline lookup yields CDR1 MGHDK and CDR2 SYGVNS. In DNA form, the CDR3 reads TGTGCCAGCTCCCCCACGGGGCAGGGTAATTCACCCCTCCACTTT. Translation: CASSPTGQGNSPLHF.

The V and J genes are TRBV19 and TRBJ1-1; no reliable D call. Germline-derived CDR1 and CDR2 are LNHDA and SQIVND (reference sequence). The CDR3 sequence is 15 residues long. V was cut by 0 bases and J by 3 bases, with 11 bases left in between. The CDR3 loop reads CASSIEGGRYTEAFF. The DNA of the CDR3 is TGTGCCAGTAGTATAGAGGGAGGACGGTACACTGAAGCTTTCTTT. Filled out from reference TRBV19 and TRBJ1-1, the complete variable domain reads DGGITQSPKYLFRKEGQNVTLSCEQNLNHDAMYWYRQDPGQGLRLIYYSQIVNDFQKGDIAEGYSVSREKKESFPLTVTSAQKNPTAFYLCASSIEGGRYTEAFFGQGTRLTVV.

V and J are TRBV2 and TRBJ1-5; 8 nucleotides agree with TRBD1. Germline values: CDR1 SNHLY, CDR2 FYNNEI. The J segment lost 0 bases and the V segment lost 6 bases, leaving 10 bases of the junction unmatched. The CDR3 extends over 17 amino acids. In DNA form, the CDR3 reads TGTGCCAGCAGGGAGATGGACAGGGCAAATAGCAATCAGCCCCAGCATTTT. Protein: CASREMDRANSNQPQHF.

V is TRBV7-7 and J is TRBJ2-3; tentatively, D is TRBD2 (5 bases). This CDR3 is 15 amino acids long. Germline-derived CDR1 and CDR2 are SSHAT and FNYEAQ (reference sequence). V lost 5 bases, J lost 0 bases, and 12 bases lay in between. Written as DNA, the CDR3 is TGTGCCAGCAGCAGCGGACCGGCAAGCACAGATACGCAGTATTTT. It codes for CASSSGPASTDTQYF.

This chain connects TRBV11-2 to TRBJ2-1; perhaps TRBD2 as D (6 bases). V dropped 1 base and J dropped 5 bases, with 12 bases sitting between them. This CDR3 contains 15 residues. CDR1 SGHAT and CDR2 FQNNGV come from the germline V gene. CDR3 nucleotides: TGTGCCAGCAGCTTAGGTTTGGCGGGGAACAATGAGCAGTTCTTC. Encoded protein: CASSLGLAGNNEQFF.

V gene TRBV5-1 combines with J gene TRBJ2-7, with 12 bases matching TRBD1. J was trimmed by 1 base and V by 3 bases; bases with no gene match: 8. This CDR3 has 17 residues. Germline-derived CDR1 and CDR2 are SGHRS and YFSETQ. This chain's CDR3 is CASSWGTGGHPSYEQYF. DNA of the CDR3: TGCGCCAGCAGCTGGGGGACAGGGGGCCATCCTTCCTACGAGCAGTACTTC.

The chain carries TRBV2 and TRBJ2-5; possibly TRBD1 or TRBD2 for D (5 bases each). The J call may be mistaken, given a closer DNA end match to TRBJ2-7. Germline V gene lookup returns CDR1 SNHLY and CDR2 FYNNEI. CDR3 length equals 16 residues. In DNA form, the CDR3 reads TGTGCCAGCAGGGTCCACGGGGCCGCCGTCCCCTACGAGCAGTACTTC. This translates into CASRVHGAAVPYEQYF.

J is TRBJ1-1 and V is TRBV11-2; maybe TRBD1 (6 bases). The V and J ends lost 4 bases and 4 bases respectively, with 16 bases between them. The germline CDR1 and CDR2 sequences are SGHAT and FQNNGV. There are 15 residues in the CDR3. The CDR3 region is CASSSLLGGGTEAFF. The CDR3 DNA reads as TGTGCCAGCAGCTCCCTATTAGGGGGTGGCACTGAAGCTTTCTTT. Combining the CDR3 with reference TRBV11-2 and TRBJ1-1 gives the whole variable domain EAGVAQSPRYKIIEKRQSVAFWCNPISGHATLYWYQQILGQGPKLLIQFQNNGVVDDSQLPKDRFSAERLKGVDSTLKIQPAKLEDSAVYLCASSSLLGGGTEAFFGQGTRLTVV.